This T cell receptor (beta chain) comes out of a study of T cells in Graves' hyperthyroidism and ophthalmopathy. Any patient presenting with uncontrolled infection, other autoimmune disease, pregnancy or lactation was left out. PBMCs were collected from a roughly 9.7 ml volume of fresh peripheral blood. TCR beta CDR3 regions were amplified from RNA transcripts. The study used the HTBI primer set for a first-round RT-PCR of the TCR CDR3. Via MiXCR, TCRdb re-called the multiplex PCR reads, giving one row per CDR3 protein. Here the sample spans under 400,000 distinct CDR3 sequences, 20% to 25% being singletons. The TCR sequence derives from a woman aged 50 to 60 with Graves' hyperthyroidism. Sequencing input: blood.

CDR3 DNA sequence: TGTGCCAGCAGCCACGACATAGTTCCCTACGAGCAGTACTTC. It is translated as CASSHDIVPYEQYF. This chain connects TRBV28 to TRBJ2-7, with D unclear. CDR3 length: 14 residues. V dropped 6 bases and J dropped 2 bases, with 14 bases sitting between them. Looked up from germline, CDR1 is MDHEN and CDR2 is SYDVKM.